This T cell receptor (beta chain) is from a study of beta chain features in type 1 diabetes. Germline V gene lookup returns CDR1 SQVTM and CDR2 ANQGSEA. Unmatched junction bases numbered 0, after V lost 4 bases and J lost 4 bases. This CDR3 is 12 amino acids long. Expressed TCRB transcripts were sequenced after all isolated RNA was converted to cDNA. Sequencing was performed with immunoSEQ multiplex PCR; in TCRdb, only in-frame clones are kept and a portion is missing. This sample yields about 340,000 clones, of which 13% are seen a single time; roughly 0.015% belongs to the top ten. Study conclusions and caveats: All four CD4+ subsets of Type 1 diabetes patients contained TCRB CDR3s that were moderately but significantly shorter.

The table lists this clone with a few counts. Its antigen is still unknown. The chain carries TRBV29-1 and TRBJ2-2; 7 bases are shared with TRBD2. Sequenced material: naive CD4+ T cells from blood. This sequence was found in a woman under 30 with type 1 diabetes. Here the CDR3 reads CSVAGGTGELFF. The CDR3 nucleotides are TGCAGCGTTGCGGGAGGCACCGGGGAGCTGTTTTTT.